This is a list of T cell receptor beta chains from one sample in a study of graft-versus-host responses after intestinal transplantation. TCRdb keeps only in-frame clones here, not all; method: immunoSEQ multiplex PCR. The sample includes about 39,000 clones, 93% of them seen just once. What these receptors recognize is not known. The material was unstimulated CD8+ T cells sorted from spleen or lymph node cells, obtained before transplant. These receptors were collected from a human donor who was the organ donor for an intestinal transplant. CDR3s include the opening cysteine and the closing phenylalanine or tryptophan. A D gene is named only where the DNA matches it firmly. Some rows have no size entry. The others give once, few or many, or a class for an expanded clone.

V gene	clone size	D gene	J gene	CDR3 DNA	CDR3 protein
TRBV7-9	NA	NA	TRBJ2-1	TGTGCCAGCAGCTACCTGCTGACAGGCAACTACTACTACAATGAGCAGTTCTTC	CASSYLLTGNYYYNEQFF
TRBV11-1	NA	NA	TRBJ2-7	TGTGCCAGCAGCTCACCAAACTACGAGCAGTACTTC	CASSSPNYEQYF
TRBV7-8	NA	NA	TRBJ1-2	TGTGCCAGCAAGCCGGGTACGAATACAGAGGGCTACACCTTC	CASKPGTNTEGYTF
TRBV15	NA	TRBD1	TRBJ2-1	TGTGCCACCAGCAGAGAAACAGGGGTGTACAATGAGCAGTTCTTC	CATSRETGVYNEQFF
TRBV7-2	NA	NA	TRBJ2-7	TGTGCCAGCAGCAAAGGGGCCTACGAGCAGTACTTC	CASSKGAYEQYF
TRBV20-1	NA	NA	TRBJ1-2	TGCAGTGTCCGAGGTCCCTATGGCTACACCTTC	CSVRGPYGYTF
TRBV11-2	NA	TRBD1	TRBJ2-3	TGTGCCAGCAGCTTAGACAGGGGGACAGATACGCAGTATTTT	CASSLDRGTDTQYF
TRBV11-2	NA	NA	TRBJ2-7	TGTGCCAGCAGCTTCCTCCGGGAGACCTCCTACGAGCAGTACTTC	CASSFLRETSYEQYF
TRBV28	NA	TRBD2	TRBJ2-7	TGTGCCAGCAGTTTATACCTAGCGGGGAGCCTAGAGGTCTCCTACGAGCAGTACTTC	CASSLYLAGSLEVSYEQYF
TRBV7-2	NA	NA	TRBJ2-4	TGTGCCAGCAGCTTAGCCAGAAAACTAAACATTCAGTACTTC	CASSLARKLNIQYF
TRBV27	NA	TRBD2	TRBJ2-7	TGTGCCAGCAGTTTCATTCCGACTAGCGGGACCTACGAGCAGTACTTC	CASSFIPTSGTYEQYF
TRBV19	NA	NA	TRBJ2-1	TGTGCCAGTAGTATAGGGGCCAATGAGCAGTTCTTC	CASSIGANEQFF
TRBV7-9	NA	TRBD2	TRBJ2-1	TGTGCCAGCAGCCTGACTAGCGGGAGGAGCAATGAGCAGTTCTTC	CASSLTSGRSNEQFF
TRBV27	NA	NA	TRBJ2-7	TGTGCCAGCAGTTTAGGGGGTACCTACGAGCAGTACTTC	CASSLGGTYEQYF
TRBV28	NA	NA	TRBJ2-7	TGTGCCAGCAGTTTTGGCCCCTACGAGCAGTACTTC	CASSFGPYEQYF
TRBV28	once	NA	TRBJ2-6	TGTGCCAGCAGAGGACCCAGCTCTGGGGCCAACGTCCTGACTTTC	CASRGPSSGANVLTF
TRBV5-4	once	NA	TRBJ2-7	TGTGCCAGCAGCAACTCCGGGACACCTTTTTCCTACGAGCAGTACTTC	CASSNSGTPFSYEQYF
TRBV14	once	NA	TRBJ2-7	TGTGCCAGCAGTCCCTATCCTAGCTCCTACGAGCAGTACTTC	CASSPYPSSYEQYF
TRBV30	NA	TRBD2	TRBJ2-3	TGTGCCTGGAGCCACGGGGGCAGGGAGGGAGTAGCGGGACCAGATACGCAGTATTTT	CAWSHGGREGVAGPDTQYF
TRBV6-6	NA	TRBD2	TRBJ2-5	TGTGCCAGCAGTTACTTCGGGAGGGCGTGGGGGGAGACCCAGTACTTC	CASSYFGRAWGETQYF
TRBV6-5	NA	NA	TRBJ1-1	TGTGCCAGCCAGGAGGGCACTGAAGCTTTCTTT	CASQEGTEAFF
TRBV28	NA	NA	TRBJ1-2	TGTGCCAGCAACGGGGTGAGGGACTATGGCTACACCTTC	CASNGVRDYGYTF
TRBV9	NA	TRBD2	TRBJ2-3	TGTGCCAGCAGGGGGGGGAACCGAAGGGCAGATACGCAGTATTTT	CASRGGNRRADTQYF
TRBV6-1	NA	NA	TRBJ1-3	TGTGCCAGCGGTGCCAACACCATATATTTT	CASGANTIYF
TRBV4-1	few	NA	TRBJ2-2	TGCGCCAGCAGCCTAATTGGACAACCGAACACCGGGGAGCTGTTTTTT	CASSLIGQPNTGELFF
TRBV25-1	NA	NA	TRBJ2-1	TGTGCCAGCAGTGAATACAGCTCCTACAATGAGCAGTTCTTC	CASSEYSSYNEQFF
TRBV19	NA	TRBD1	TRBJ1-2	TGTGCCAGTAGTAGGGTCCGGGACAGGATCCAAGGCTACACCTTC	CASSRVRDRIQGYTF
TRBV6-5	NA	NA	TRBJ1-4	TGTGCCAGCAGTGACTCAGGGTCAACTAATGAAAAACTGTTTTTT	CASSDSGSTNEKLFF
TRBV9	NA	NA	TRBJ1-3	TGTGCCAGCAGTAGGGCGGGGGGAATAACTGGAAACACCATATATTTT	CASSRAGGITGNTIYF
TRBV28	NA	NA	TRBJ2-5	TGTGCCAGCAGCCCCGGGAAGGATCAAGAGACCCAGTACTTC	CASSPGKDQETQYF
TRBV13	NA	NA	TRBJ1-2	TGTGCCAGCAGCTTAGGCGTGGAGAAGGCCTATGGCTACACCTTC	CASSLGVEKAYGYTF
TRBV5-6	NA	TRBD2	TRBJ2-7	TGTGCCAGCAGCATACTAGCGGGATCTTCTAGCTCCTACGAGCAGTACTTC	CASSILAGSSSSYEQYF
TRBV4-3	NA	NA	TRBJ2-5	TGCGCCAGCAGCCCAGGCCCCAGGGGTGAGACCCAGTACTTC	CASSPGPRGETQYF
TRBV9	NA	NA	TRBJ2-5	TGTGCCAGCAGCGGAGGGGGGGTTCAAGAGACCCAGTACTTC	CASSGGGVQETQYF
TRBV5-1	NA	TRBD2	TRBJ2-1	TGCGCCAGCAGCAGAACCGGGACTAGCGAAAACAATGAGCAGTTCTTC	CASSRTGTSENNEQFF
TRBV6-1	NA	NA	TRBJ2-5	TGTGCCACCGAGGGGTGGGAGACCCAGTACTTC	CATEGWETQYF
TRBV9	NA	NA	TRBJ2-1	TGTGCCAGCAGCGAGCGGGTCTCCTACAATGAGCAGTTCTTC	CASSERVSYNEQFF
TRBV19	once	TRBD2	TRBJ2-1	TGTGCCAGTAGTATCCTCCTAGCGGGTACCTACAATGAGCAGTTCTTC	CASSILLAGTYNEQFF
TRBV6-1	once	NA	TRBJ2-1	TGTGCCAGCAGTGTATCTAGCGTGGGTTCAGACAATGAGCAGTTCTTC	CASSVSSVGSDNEQFF
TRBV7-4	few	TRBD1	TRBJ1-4	TGTGCCAGCAGCGCCACCGGGACAGGGACTGAAAAACTGTTTTTT	CASSATGTGTEKLFF